Listed below are T cell receptor beta chains from one sample, sequenced in a study of cytomegalovirus exposure and HLA in healthy donors. TCRdb's copy holds only in-frame clones and misses some; the assay was immunoSEQ multiplex PCR. The sample has more than 95,000 clones, around three quarters seen once. What was sequenced was PBMCs. These TCRs come from a man aged 30-40 years in good health and CMV-seronegative. Each CDR3 is given with its conserved first and last residue. A D gene is named only where the DNA matches it firmly. Size values are once, few and many counts, or a class for expanded clones, and some rows have none.

j_gene	abundance	d_gene	v_gene	CDR3nt	CDR3aa
TRBJ2-4	NA	TRBD2	TRBV4-1	TGCGCCAGCAGCCAAGAAAGCGGGAGAGCCAACATTCAGTACTTC	CASSQESGRANIQYF
TRBJ1-1	once	TRBD1	TRBV7-9	TGTGCCAGCAGCTTGGGACAGGCCAGTCCAGAAGCTTTCTTT	CASSLGQASPEAFF
TRBJ1-1	NA	TRBD1	TRBV18	TGTGCCAGCTCACAATCGGACAGGGGGCGCCCCTATGAAGCTTTCTTT	CASSQSDRGRPYEAFF
TRBJ2-5	NA	NA	TRBV5-1	TGCGCCAGCAGCTTGAACGTGGAGGGAGAGACCCAGTACTTC	CASSLNVEGETQYF
TRBJ2-7	NA	TRBD1	TRBV6-5	TGTGCCAGCAGTTACTCGGGACAGGGGGCGTACGAGCAGTACTTC	CASSYSGQGAYEQYF
TRBJ1-2	once	NA	TRBV6-5	TGTGCCAGCAGTTACTACCTCCGACAGGTTTACTATGGCTACACCTTC	CASSYYLRQVYYGYTF
TRBJ2-5	few	TRBD2	TRBV4-3	TGCGCCAGCAGCATGGGACTAGGCCAAGAGACCCAGTACTTC	CASSMGLGQETQYF
TRBJ1-1	NA	NA	TRBV9	TGTGCCAGCAGCCGGTTTCCGAACACTGAAGCTTTCTTT	CASSRFPNTEAFF
TRBJ2-2	NA	TRBD1	TRBV12-5	TGTGCTAGTGGGGTGGGACAGGGGGGCGGGGAGCTGTTTTTT	CASGVGQGGGELFF
TRBJ2-7	few	NA	TRBV28	TGTGCCAGCGGAGGGGTCTACGAGCAGTACTTC	CASGGVYEQYF
TRBJ1-3	once	NA	TRBV7-9	TGTGCCAGCAGGGGAGTCAGCCGGACAGACGGAAACACCATATATTTT	CASRGVSRTDGNTIYF
TRBJ2-5	NA	TRBD1	TRBV28	TGTGCCAGCAGTTTAGAGATTGGACAGGGGGAAAGGGCCCAGTACTTC	CASSLEIGQGERAQYF
TRBJ2-7	NA	NA	TRBV7-8	TGTGCCAGCGGGTGGACAGACGGCTACGAGCAGTACTTC	CASGWTDGYEQYF
TRBJ2-7	NA	TRBD1	TRBV5-1	TGCGCCAGCAGCATTATTCCCGGGACAGGGGTATTGCCCTACGAGCAGTACTTC	CASSIIPGTGVLPYEQYF
TRBJ1-1	once	TRBD1	TRBV11-2	TGTGCCAGCAGCGTTGGACAGGTGAACACTGAAGCTTTCTTT	CASSVGQVNTEAFF
TRBJ2-3	NA	NA	TRBV29-1	TGCAGCGTTGAACTCGCAGGAATTACAGATACGCAGTATTTT	CSVELAGITDTQYF
TRBJ1-4	NA	TRBD1	TRBV5-1	TGCGCCAGCAGCGGAGGGACAGGGGGCGGGTCTGAAAAACTGTTTTTT	CASSGGTGGGSEKLFF
TRBJ1-1	NA	NA	TRBV5-8	TGTGCCAGCAGCTTGGACAGGTACACTGAAGCTTTCTTT	CASSLDRYTEAFF
TRBJ2-5	NA	NA	TRBV4-1	TGCGCCAGCAGCCAATGGTTGTGGGGGCCGGAGACCCAGTACTTC	CASSQWLWGPETQYF
TRBJ1-3	NA	TRBD1	TRBV15	TGTGCCACCAGCAGAGATTGGGGCAGGGGGTTCGGAAACACCATATATTTT	CATSRDWGRGFGNTIYF
TRBJ2-1	NA	TRBD2	TRBV5-4	TGTGCCAGCAGCTCGATGGCGGGGGACTACAATGAGCAGTTCTTC	CASSSMAGDYNEQFF
TRBJ2-3	NA	TRBD2	TRBV5-1	TGCGCCAGCAGCCTAGGACTAGCGGGGAACACAGATACGCAGTATTTT	CASSLGLAGNTDTQYF
TRBJ2-7	NA	NA	TRBV5-1	TGCGCCAGCAGCCGGGAGCTGAGCTACGAGCAGTACTTC	CASSRELSYEQYF
TRBJ1-1	NA	TRBD1	TRBV9	TGTGCCAGCAGCTCACACCGGACAGGGTACACTGAAGCTTTCTTT	CASSSHRTGYTEAFF